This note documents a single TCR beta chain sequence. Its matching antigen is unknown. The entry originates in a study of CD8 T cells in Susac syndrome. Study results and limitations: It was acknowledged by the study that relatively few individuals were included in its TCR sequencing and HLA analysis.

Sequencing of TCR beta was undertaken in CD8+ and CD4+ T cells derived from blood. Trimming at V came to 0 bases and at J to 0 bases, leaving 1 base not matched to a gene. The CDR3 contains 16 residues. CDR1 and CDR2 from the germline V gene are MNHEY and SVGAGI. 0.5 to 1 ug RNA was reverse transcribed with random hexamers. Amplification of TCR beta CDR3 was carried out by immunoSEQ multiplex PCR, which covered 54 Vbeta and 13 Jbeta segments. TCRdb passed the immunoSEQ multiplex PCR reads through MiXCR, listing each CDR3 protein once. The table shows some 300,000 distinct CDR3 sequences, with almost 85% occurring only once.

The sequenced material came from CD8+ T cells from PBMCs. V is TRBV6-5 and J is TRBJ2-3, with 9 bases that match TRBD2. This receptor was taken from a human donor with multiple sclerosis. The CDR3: CASSYSLAGSTDTQYF. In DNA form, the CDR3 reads TGTGCCAGCAGTTACTCCCTAGCGGGGAGCACAGATACGCAGTATTTT.